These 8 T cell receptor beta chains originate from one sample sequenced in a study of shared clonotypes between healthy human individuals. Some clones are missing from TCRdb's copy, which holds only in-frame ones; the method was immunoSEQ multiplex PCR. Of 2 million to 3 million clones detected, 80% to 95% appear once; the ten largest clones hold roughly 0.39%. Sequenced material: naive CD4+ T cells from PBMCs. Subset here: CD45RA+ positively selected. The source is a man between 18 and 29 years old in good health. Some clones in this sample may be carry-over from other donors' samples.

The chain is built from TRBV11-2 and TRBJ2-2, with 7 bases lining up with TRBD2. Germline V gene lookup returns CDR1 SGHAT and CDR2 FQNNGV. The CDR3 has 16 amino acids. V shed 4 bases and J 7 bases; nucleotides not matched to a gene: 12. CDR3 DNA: TGTGCCAGCAGCTATCGCGGGAGAAGGTTTGACGGGGAGCTGTTTTTT. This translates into CASSYRGRRFDGELFF.

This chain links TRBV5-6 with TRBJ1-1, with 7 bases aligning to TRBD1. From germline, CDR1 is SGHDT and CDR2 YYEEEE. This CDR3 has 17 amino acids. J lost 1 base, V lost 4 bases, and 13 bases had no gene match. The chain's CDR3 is CASSMELGGDRNTEAFF. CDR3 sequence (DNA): TGTGCCAGCAGCATGGAGCTTGGGGGGGACAGGAACACTGAAGCTTTCTTT.

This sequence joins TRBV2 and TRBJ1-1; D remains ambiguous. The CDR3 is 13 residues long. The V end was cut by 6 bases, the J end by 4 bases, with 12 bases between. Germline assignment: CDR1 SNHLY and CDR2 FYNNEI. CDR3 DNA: TGTGCCAGCAGGTACGGAAAGAGCACTGAAGCTTTCTTT. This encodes CASRYGKSTEAFF.

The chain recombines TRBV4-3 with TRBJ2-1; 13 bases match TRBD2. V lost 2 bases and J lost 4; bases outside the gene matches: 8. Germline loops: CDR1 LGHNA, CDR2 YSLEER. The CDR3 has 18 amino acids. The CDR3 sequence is CASSQKRPGLAGYNEQFF. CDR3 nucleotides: TGCGCCAGCAGCCAAAAACGACCGGGACTAGCGGGATACAATGAGCAGTTCTTC.

The CDR3 DNA reads as TGTGCCAGCAGCTTTAGGGGGAACTACGAGCAGTACTTC. It translates to CASSFRGNYEQYF. The chain joins TRBV11-2 to TRBJ2-7, with a tentative D call TRBD1 (6 bases). Deletions cut 3 bases from V and 3 bases from J, with 9 bases between. CDR1 is SGHAT, CDR2 FQNNGV, per germline. CDR3 length: 13 residues.

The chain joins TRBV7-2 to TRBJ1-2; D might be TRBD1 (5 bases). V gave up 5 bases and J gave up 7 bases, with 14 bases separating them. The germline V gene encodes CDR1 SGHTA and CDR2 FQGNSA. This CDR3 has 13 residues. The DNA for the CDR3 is TGTGCCAGCAGCGGGAGGGGACTAAGTGGCTACACCTTC. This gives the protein CASSGRGLSGYTF. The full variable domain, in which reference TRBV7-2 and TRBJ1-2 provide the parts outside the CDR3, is GAGVSQSPSNKVTEKGKDVELRCDPISGHTALYWYRQSLGQGLEFLIYFQGNSAPDKSGLPSDRFSAERTGGSVSTLTIQRTQQEDSAVYLCASSGRGLSGYTFGSGTRLTVV.

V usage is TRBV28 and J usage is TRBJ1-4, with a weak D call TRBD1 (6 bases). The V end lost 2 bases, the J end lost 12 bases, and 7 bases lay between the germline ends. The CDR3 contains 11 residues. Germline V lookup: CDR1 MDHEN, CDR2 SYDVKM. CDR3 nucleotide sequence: TGTGCCAGCAGTTTAGGGGGCCAACTGTTTTTT. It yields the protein CASSLGGQLFF.

CDR3 nucleotide sequence: TGCGCCAGCAGCCCCGACTTCCGAGCAGATACGCAGTATTTT. Residues: CASSPDFRADTQYF. V gene TRBV4-1 combines with J gene TRBJ2-3; D is undetermined. Germline V gives CDR1 MGHRA, CDR2 YSYEKL. The CDR3 is 14 residues long. Trimming took 4 bases from V and 4 from J, leaving 12 bases between them.